The 22 T cell receptor beta chains in this list originate from one sample, sequenced in a study of T cells in Graves' hyperthyroidism and ophthalmopathy. RNA transcripts were the template for amplifying TCR beta CDR3 regions. TCR CDR3 regions were first amplified by RT-PCR with HTBI primers. Each CDR3 protein gets one entry after TCRdb re-called the multiplex PCR reads with MiXCR. The sample shows 480,000 or so distinct CDR3 sequences, approximately 14% of them seen only once. Sequenced input: blood. These receptors came from a young woman with Graves' hyperthyroidism.

This clonotype was counted at least ten times. The chain carries TRBV19 and TRBJ1-1; 7 nucleotides line up with TRBD1. Germline V CDR1 and CDR2: LNHDA, SQIVND (reference sequence). CDR3 size: 16 residues. V dropped 9 bases and J dropped 9; count of bases not matched to a gene: 22. The CDR3: CASRTGVGSSWKKAFF. Here the CDR3 DNA reads TGTGCCAGCCGAACAGGGGTGGGGTCCAGTTGGAAGAAAGCTTTCTTT. The entire variable domain, with the rest obtained from reference TRBV19 and TRBJ1-1, is as follows: DGGITQSPKYLFRKEGQNVTLSCEQNLNHDAMYWYRQDPGQGLRLIYYSQIVNDFQKGDIAEGYSVSREKKESFPLTVTSAQKNPTAFYLCASRTGVGSSWKKAFFGQGTRLTVV.

The table lists this clonotype with many counts. This chain uses TRBV12-5 with TRBJ2-5; D is perhaps TRBD2 (5 bases). The germline V gene has CDR1 LGHNT and CDR2 FRNRAP. The CDR3 length is 14 residues. V was shortened by 7 bases and J by 5 bases, with 17 bases between the two germline ends. The CDR3: CASARDPPLETQYF. The CDR3 DNA sequence: TGTGCTAGTGCCCGGGATCCCCCTTTGGAGACCCAGTACTTC.

This clonotype was picked up a small number of times. The rearrangement links TRBV9 to TRBJ1-5; 8 bases are shared with TRBD1. V lost 4 bases, J lost 4 bases, and 7 bases stayed unmatched. Germline V gene lookup returns CDR1 SGDLS and CDR2 YYNGEE. This CDR3 comprises 15 residues. CDR3 sequence reads: CASSPWGQENQPQHF. CDR3 DNA: TGTGCCAGCAGCCCCTGGGGACAGGAGAATCAGCCCCAGCATTTT.

The chain links TRBV10-3 to TRBJ2-5; unclear D gene. The CDR3 runs 12 residues. Germline V lookup: CDR1 ENHRY, CDR2 SYGVKD. With 6 bases removed from V and 3 bases from J, the gap between germline ends came to 8 bases. DNA for the CDR3: TGTGCCATCAGCCAATCGGAAGAGACCCAGTACTTC. It yields the protein CAISQSEETQYF.

The V gene is TRBV20-1, the J gene TRBJ1-2, with unresolved D. Per germline, CDR1 DFQATT and CDR2 SNEGSKA (reference sequence). The CDR3 totals 15 residues. V was shortened by 2 bases and J by 6 bases, with 19 bases between the two germline ends. The chain's CDR3 is CSARSLDTHRDGYTF. The DNA for the CDR3 is TGCAGTGCTAGATCTCTCGACACCCACCGGGATGGCTACACCTTC.

The V and J genes are TRBV6-2 or TRBV6-3 and TRBJ1-2, with D maybe TRBD1 (6 bases). Germline assignment: CDR1 MNHEY and CDR2 SVGEGT. V lost 9 bases, J lost 1 base, and 12 bases lay in between. This CDR3 is 13 amino acids long. CDR3 DNA sequence: TGTGCCAGTAGGACAGTCCGTAACTATGGCTACACCTTC. Translating it yields CASRTVRNYGYTF.

The chain uses TRBV29-1 and TRBJ1-3; D not resolved. CDR1 and CDR2 from the germline V gene are SQVTM and ANQGSEA. V lost 2 bases to trimming and J lost 2 bases, with 13 bases between them. The CDR3 spans 15 residues. CDR3: CSVERGLGAGNTIYF. In DNA, the CDR3 is TGCAGCGTTGAACGAGGGCTGGGAGCTGGAAACACCATATATTTT. Using reference TRBV29-1 and TRBJ1-3 for the parts outside the CDR3, the full variable domain is SAVISQKPSRDICQRGTSLTIQCQVDSQVTMMFWYRQQPGQSLTLIATANQGSEATYESGFVIDKFPISRPNLTFSTLTVSNMSPEDSSIYLCSVERGLGAGNTIYFGEGSWLTVV.

This clonotype was found a few times. J is TRBJ1-1 and V is TRBV18; 7 bases agree with TRBD1. Germline V lookup: CDR1 KGHSH, CDR2 LQKENI. J gave up 7 bases and V 3 bases, and 5 bases lay outside the gene matches. The CDR3 has 13 amino acids. The CDR3 sequence: CASSPDRDGEAFF. CDR3 DNA: TGTGCCAGCTCACCTGACAGGGACGGTGAAGCTTTCTTT.

The chain employs TRBV2 and TRBJ2-7; no reliable D call. CDR3 length: 11 amino acids. V lost 8 bases to trimming and J lost 0 bases, with 5 bases between them. Germline lookup yields CDR1 SNHLY and CDR2 FYNNEI. The CDR3 DNA is TGTGCCAGCCGGGTCTCCTACGAGCAGTACTTC. Translation: CASRVSYEQYF.

V and J are TRBV20-1 and TRBJ1-2; D may be TRBD1 (6 bases). Per germline, CDR1 DFQATT and CDR2 SNEGSKA (reference sequence). This CDR3 region has 13 residues. V was cut by 6 bases and J by 0 bases, with 11 bases left in between. CDR3 amino acids: CSAPGHTNYGYTF. The DNA for the CDR3 is TGCAGTGCACCGGGACACACTAACTATGGCTACACCTTC.

This chain links TRBV2 with TRBJ2-2; 10 bases are shared with TRBD1. J gave up 4 bases and V 10 bases, and 6 bases lay outside the gene matches. CDR1 and CDR2 (germline): SNHLY, FYNNEI. This CDR3 region has 14 residues. CDR3 bases: TGTGCCACCAGGGACAGGGGAACCACCGGGGAGCTGTTTTTT. As protein: CATRDRGTTGELFF.

This clonotype was detected a few times. The V call is TRBV7-6, the J call TRBJ1-5; weak D call: TRBD1 (6 bases). Trimming removed 4 bases from V and 5 bases from J, with 12 bases in between. In germline, CDR1 is SGHVS, CDR2 FNYEAQ. The CDR3 extends over 14 amino acids. The CDR3 reads CASSSGQNDQPQHF. The CDR3 nucleotides read TGTGCCAGCAGCTCGGGACAAAATGATCAGCCCCAGCATTTT.

The table lists this clonotype with many counts. This chain joins TRBV5-1 and TRBJ2-1; D not resolved. The CDR3 contains 17 residues. The germline V gene encodes CDR1 SGHRS and CDR2 YFSETQ. V was trimmed by 4 bases and J by 1 base, leaving 18 bases between them. The CDR3: CASSPFEGPVSYNEQFF. DNA for the CDR3: TGCGCCAGCAGCCCTTTCGAAGGGCCGGTGTCCTACAATGAGCAGTTCTTC. Full variable domain (outside the CDR3, taken from reference TRBV5-1 and TRBJ2-1): KAGVTQTPRYLIKTRGQQVTLSCSPISGHRSVSWYQQTPGQGLQFLFEYFSETQRNKGNFPGRFSGRQFSNSRSEMNVSTLELGDSALYLCASSPFEGPVSYNEQFFGPGTRLTVL.

This clonotype was found many times. The DNA of the CDR3 is TGTGCCAGCAGCGTAGAAAGGACTGGCGAGCAGTACTTC. It translates to CASSVERTGEQYF. This chain connects TRBV9 to TRBJ2-7; possibly TRBD2 for D (5 bases). The germline V and J ends were trimmed by 0 bases and 6 bases, with 10 bases remaining between them. Germline V gene data show CDR1 as SGDLS and CDR2 as YYNGEE. CDR3 length equals 13 residues.

This clonotype occurred a few times. The chain joins TRBV24-1 to TRBJ2-7; no firm D call. In germline, CDR1 is KGHDR, CDR2 SFDVKD. Trimming cost V 5 bases and J 6 bases, with 4 bases left between them. The CDR3 covers 10 residues. CDR3 amino acids: CATSVGEQYF. The DNA of the CDR3 is TGTGCCACCAGTGTCGGCGAGCAGTACTTC.

This chain links TRBV29-1 with TRBJ1-2; no firm D call. CDR1 is SQVTM and CDR2 is ANQGSEA in the germline V gene. There are 9 residues in the CDR3. V was pared by 1 base and J by 7 bases, with 1 base between. The CDR3 DNA reads TGCAGCGTTGAAGGTGGCTACACCTTC. Its translation: CSVEGGYTF.

The V and J genes are TRBV5-1 and TRBJ2-7; 8 nucleotides agree with TRBD1. Unmatched junction bases numbered 5, after V lost 4 bases and J lost 2 bases. The CDR3 is made up of 14 amino acids. In germline, CDR1 is SGHRS, CDR2 YFSETQ. In DNA form, the CDR3 reads TGCGCCAGCAGCGGCGGGACAGGAACCTACGAGCAGTACTTC. Its translation: CASSGGTGTYEQYF.

In this sample, this clonotype turned up many times. The chain recombines TRBV7-2 with TRBJ2-7; TRBD2 matches 8 bases. The germline CDR1 and CDR2 sequences are SGHTA and FQGNSA. The CDR3 is made up of 14 amino acids. V gave up 3 bases and J gave up 5 bases; unmatched junction bases: 6. The CDR3 reads CASSFTSGRDEQYF. CDR3 nucleotides: TGTGCCAGCAGCTTCACCAGCGGGAGAGACGAGCAGTACTTC.

This clonotype was detected only a few times. The chain's CDR3 is CASRPGTGSEKLFF. The DNA of the CDR3 is TGCGCCAGCAGACCCGGGACAGGGAGTGAAAAACTGTTTTTT. The gene calls are TRBV5-1 and TRBJ1-4, with TRBD1 matching over 9 bases. This CDR3 is built from 14 residues. V was clipped by 5 bases and J by 7 bases; unmatched bases: 6. Per germline, CDR1 SGHRS and CDR2 YFSETQ.

This clonotype was seen repeatedly, ten times or more. The V gene is TRBV12-3 or TRBV12-4, the J gene TRBJ2-1; 7 nucleotides align to TRBD2. The CDR3 spans 13 residues. The CDR3 loop reads CATGGSRFNEQFF. The CDR3 region has the DNA TGTGCAACCGGGGGGTCCAGGTTCAATGAGCAGTTCTTC.

This clonotype was recorded at least ten times. The genes are TRBV7-3 and TRBJ2-3; 7 positions agree with TRBD2. V was pared by 5 bases and J by 3 bases, with 14 bases of the junction left unmatched. The germline V gene has CDR1 SGHTA and CDR2 FQGTGA. There are 17 residues in the CDR3. CDR3 DNA: TGTGCCAGCAGCAATTCCGGGGGGAGGGCCGTTACAGATACGCAGTATTTT. Amino acid sequence: CASSNSGGRAVTDTQYF.

This clonotype appeared many times. The gene calls are TRBV6-2 or TRBV6-3 and TRBJ1-2; D uncertain. This CDR3 has 15 amino acids. The germline gives CDR1 MNHEY, CDR2 SVGEGT. V was shortened by 6 bases and J by 4 bases, with 18 bases between the two germline ends. The CDR3 bases are TGTGCCAGCAGCCCTGTGGATAGACGCGCCTATGGCTACACCTTC. Its protein product is CASSPVDRRAYGYTF.